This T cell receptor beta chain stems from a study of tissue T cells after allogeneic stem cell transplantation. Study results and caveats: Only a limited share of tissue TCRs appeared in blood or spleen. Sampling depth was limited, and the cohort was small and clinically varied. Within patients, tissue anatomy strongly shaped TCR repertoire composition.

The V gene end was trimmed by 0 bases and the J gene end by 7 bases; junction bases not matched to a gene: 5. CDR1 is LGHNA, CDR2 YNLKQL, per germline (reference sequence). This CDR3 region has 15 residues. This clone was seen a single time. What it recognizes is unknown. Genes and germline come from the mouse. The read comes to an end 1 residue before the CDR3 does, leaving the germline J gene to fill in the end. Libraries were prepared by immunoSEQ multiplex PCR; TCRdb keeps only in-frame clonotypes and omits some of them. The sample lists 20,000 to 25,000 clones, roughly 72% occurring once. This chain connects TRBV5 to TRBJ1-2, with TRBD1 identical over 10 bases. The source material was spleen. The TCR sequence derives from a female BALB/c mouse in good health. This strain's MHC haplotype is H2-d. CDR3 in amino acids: CASSQEGQGQGDYTF. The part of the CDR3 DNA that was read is TGTGCCAGCAGCCAAGAGGGACAGGGGCAGGGCGACTACACC.